A selection of T cell receptor beta chains follows, all from one sample in a study of blood T cell repertoires in COVID-19. Measured with immunoSEQ multiplex PCR; TCRdb has only the in-frame clones, and not every one. The table has just under 85,000 clones, approximately 83% seen once; the top ten hold roughly 30%. The sample taken for sequencing was peripheral blood. The receptors derive from an elderly woman with acute or convalescent COVID-19. Both conserved end residues are part of each CDR3. Fields, in order: CDR3 DNA, CDR3 protein, D gene, J gene, V gene. D genes are given only for firm matches.

DNA: TGTGCCAGCAGCTACGGGACTAGGGATGAGCAGTTCTTC
CDR3: CASSYGTRDEQFF
D: TRBD2
J: TRBJ2-1
V: TRBV7-8

DNA: TGTGCCAGCAGCTTGGGGCAGGGAGGTCAGCCCCAGCATTTT
CDR3: CASSLGQGGQPQHF
D: NA
J: TRBJ1-5
V: TRBV5-6

DNA: TGTGCCAGCAGCTTAAGAGGACAGGGCTCAGCGCAAGAGACCCAGTACTTC
CDR3: CASSLRGQGSAQETQYF
D: TRBD1
J: TRBJ2-5
V: TRBV7-2

DNA: TGTGCCAGCAGCCCTGGGACTAGCGGGACCCCCTACAATGAGCAGTTCTTC
CDR3: CASSPGTSGTPYNEQFF
D: TRBD2
J: TRBJ2-1
V: TRBV4-2

DNA: TGTGCCAGCAGCCCGACAGGGGTCTACCAAGAGACCCAGTACTTC
CDR3: CASSPTGVYQETQYF
D: TRBD1
J: TRBJ2-5
V: TRBV5-5

DNA: TGTGCCAGTAGTAGCGGGGCCGTAGCCAAAAACATTCAGTACTTC
CDR3: CASSSGAVAKNIQYF
D: NA
J: TRBJ2-4
V: TRBV19

DNA: TGTGCCAGCAGCGACACCGGGACAGGGGGCCGTAATGAGCAGTTCTTC
CDR3: CASSDTGTGGRNEQFF
D: TRBD1
J: TRBJ2-1
V: TRBV9

DNA: TGTGCCAGCAGCCCCCCCGGGACTAGGGCTTACGAGCAGTACTTC
CDR3: CASSPPGTRAYEQYF
D: TRBD2
J: TRBJ2-7
V: TRBV3-1/TRBV3-2

DNA: TGTGCCAGCAGCCAAGAGAGCACTAATCAGCCCCAGCATTTT
CDR3: CASSQESTNQPQHF
D: NA
J: TRBJ1-5
V: TRBV3-1/TRBV3-2

DNA: TGTGCCGGGGGACAGGACGCTAGCACAGATACGCAGTATTTT
CDR3: CAGGQDASTDTQYF
D: TRBD1
J: TRBJ2-3
V: TRBV6-5

DNA: TGTGCCAGTAGTGCCCGGACAGGGGAGACCCAGTACTTC
CDR3: CASSARTGETQYF
D: TRBD1
J: TRBJ2-5
V: TRBV19

DNA: TGTGCCAGCAGTCAGACAGGTTATAATTCACCCCTCCACTTT
CDR3: CASSQTGYNSPLHF
D: NA
J: TRBJ1-6
V: TRBV25-1

DNA: TGTGCCAGCAGTGGACAGGCCCAAGAGACCCAGTACTTC
CDR3: CASSGQAQETQYF
D: TRBD1
J: TRBJ2-5
V: TRBV28

DNA: TGTGCCAGCAGCGGCAGCGGGGCTAGCACAGATACGCAGTATTTT
CDR3: CASSGSGASTDTQYF
D: TRBD2
J: TRBJ2-3
V: TRBV7-8

DNA: TGTGCCAGCTCGCCACCGTGGGGGGGCGGCGATGAAAAACTGTTTTTT
CDR3: CASSPPWGGGDEKLFF
D: NA
J: TRBJ1-4
V: TRBV18

DNA: TGTGCCAGCAGCTTAACGTCGGCGGGAAACTCCTACAATGAGCAGTTCTTC
CDR3: CASSLTSAGNSYNEQFF
D: NA
J: TRBJ2-1
V: TRBV7-3

DNA: TGTGCCAGCGGAAGGGGGATTCCCTATGGCTACACCTTC
CDR3: CASGRGIPYGYTF
D: NA
J: TRBJ1-2
V: TRBV28

DNA: TGCGCCAGCAGCCCTTGGGGAGAGGCTGGAAACACCATATATTTT
CDR3: CASSPWGEAGNTIYF
D: NA
J: TRBJ1-3
V: TRBV4-1

DNA: TGCGCCAGCAGCTTGATCCCAACAGGATTGGATGGCTACACCTTC
CDR3: CASSLIPTGLDGYTF
D: NA
J: TRBJ1-2
V: TRBV5-1